This T cell receptor beta chain was profiled in a study of T-cell reconstitution after alpha-beta-depleted transplantation in children. Unique molecular identifiers tagged the TCRbeta library. TCRdb analysed the PCR reads with MiXCR anew, one entry per CDR3 protein. The sample lists about 830,000 distinct CDR3 sequences; 15% to 20% were seen once. This clonotype was observed many times. Antigen unknown. This CDR3 spans 16 amino acids. The germline gives CDR1 SQVTM, CDR2 ANQGSEA. With V trimmed by 3 bases and J by 3 bases, 13 bases remained unmatched. General study points: When one year had passed after transplant, most T-cell counts and diversity came from newly produced T cells. Some patients' high day-60 TCRbeta diversity was traced to surviving recipient T cells and thymic progenitors. Several hundred graft clones that had expanded were reportedly the source of alpha-beta T cells about two months after transplant.

The sequenced sample was PBMCs, mostly from graft donor cells, obtained 360 days after TCRalphabeta/CD19-depleted stem cell transplant. The TCR was taken from a male patient younger than 18 who had a stem cell transplant for acute lymphoblastic leukemia, so the T cells may come from the graft donor. The chain links TRBV29-1 to TRBJ2-7; 8 bases fit TRBD2. This chain's CDR3 is CSVDGMGTGGFYEQYF. In DNA form, the CDR3 reads TGCAGCGTTGATGGAATGGGAACGGGAGGGTTCTACGAGCAGTACTTC.